This T cell receptor (beta chain) appears in the sequencing data of a study of T cells in women clearing cervical HPV infection. The V gene end was trimmed by 3 bases and the J gene end by 6 bases; junction bases not matched to a gene: 5. This CDR3 spans 14 amino acids. Germline CDR1 reads SGHRS; CDR2 reads YFSETQ. Each participant carried one incident cervical HPV16 infection only. To note about this clone: With the read ending 3 residues before the CDR3 end, the germline J gene is used to fill in that end.

The assay was immunoSEQ multiplex PCR, and TCRdb's table has in-frame clones only and misses some. The listing records some 25,000 clones. The chain links TRBV5-1 to TRBJ1-5, with 8 positions matching TRBD1. The sample comprised blood buffy coat. The TCR comes from a woman aged 18 to 75 with a cervical HPV16 infection that either progressed to CIN3+ or cleared (not recorded which). This chain's CDR3 is CASSSGTGGQPQHF. The sequenced part of the CDR3 DNA is TGCGCCAGCAGCTCCGGGACAGGTGGTCAGCCC.